The following is a T cell receptor beta chain sequence with its context. This sample is drawn from a study of blood T cell repertoires in COVID-19. CDR1 and CDR2 from the germline V gene are LNHNV and YYDKDF (reference sequence). The ends were cut back, 4 bases at V and 2 bases at J, with 8 bases in the middle. The CDR3 has 13 amino acids. The data were produced by immunoSEQ multiplex PCR, yet TCRdb's version contains in-frame clones alone and is incomplete. The table shows some 190,000 clones, with 82% occurring only once. The source of this sequence is an elderly woman with active or convalescent COVID-19. Input material: peripheral blood. V and J are TRBV15 and TRBJ2-5, with D possibly being TRBD2 (5 bases). The CDR3: CATSIGLQETQYF. CDR3 sequence (DNA): TGTGCCACCAGCATCGGACTTCAAGAGACCCAGTACTTC.